Each of the 5 T cell receptor beta chains below was sequenced from the same sample in a study of T cells in localized non-small cell lung cancer. TCRdb's table, derived via immunoSEQ multiplex PCR, lists solely in-frame clones and lacks some. The sample lists about 14,000 clones, approximately 85% occurring once. Source: peripheral blood, taken before any cancer treatment. These receptors were collected from a woman aged 40 to 75 with stage I lung adenocarcinoma.

This chain joins TRBV4-2 and TRBJ2-1, with D possibly matching TRBD2 (5 bases). This CDR3 has 21 amino acids. V was trimmed by 1 base and J by 1 base, leaving 26 bases between them. Germline loops: CDR1 LGHNA, CDR2 YNFKEQ. The CDR3 reads CASSQVGPGTTQRASYNEQFF. The CDR3 DNA follows: TGTGCCAGCAGCCAAGTAGGACCCGGAACGACCCAGAGGGCATCCTACAATGAGCAGTTCTTC.

The chain combines TRBV30 with TRBJ1-5, with 10 bases lining up with TRBD1. Trimming at V came to 0 bases and at J to 7 bases, leaving 9 bases not matched to a gene. This CDR3 is 16 amino acids long. CDR1 is GTSNPN and CDR2 is SVGIG in the germline V gene (reference sequence). CDR3 nucleotide sequence: TGTGCCTGGAGTGTATTTTCTGGACAGGGGGGACAGCCCCAGCATTTT. Amino acid sequence: CAWSVFSGQGGQPQHF.

The chain recombines TRBV28 with TRBJ1-2; tentative D call: TRBD1 (6 bases). The CDR3 spans 16 residues. V lost 3 bases and J lost 0, with 14 bases in between. The germline gives CDR1 MDHEN, CDR2 SYDVKM. CDR3 residues: CASSLTGALANYGYTF. CDR3 coding DNA: TGTGCCAGCAGTTTGACAGGAGCTCTAGCTAACTATGGCTACACCTTC.

The chain has TRBV15 and TRBJ2-1, with 7 nucleotides matching TRBD2. The germline V gene encodes CDR1 LNHNV and CDR2 YYDKDF (reference sequence). V lost 6 bases to trimming and J lost 9 bases; unmatched junction nucleotides: 5. The CDR3 extends over 12 amino acids. Written as DNA, the CDR3 is TGTGCCACCAGTCCCTGGGAGGGTGAGCAGTTCTTC. As protein: CATSPWEGEQFF.

The rearrangement uses TRBV6-6 and TRBJ2-3; 8 bases map to TRBD2. This CDR3 has 15 residues. With V trimmed by 2 bases and J by 7 bases, 8 bases remained unmatched. CDR1 is MNHNY and CDR2 is SVGAGI in the germline V gene (reference sequence). CDR3: CASSYTRGGRNTQYF. The CDR3 DNA reads as TGTGCCAGCAGTTACACCCGGGGGGGGAGGAATACGCAGTATTTT.